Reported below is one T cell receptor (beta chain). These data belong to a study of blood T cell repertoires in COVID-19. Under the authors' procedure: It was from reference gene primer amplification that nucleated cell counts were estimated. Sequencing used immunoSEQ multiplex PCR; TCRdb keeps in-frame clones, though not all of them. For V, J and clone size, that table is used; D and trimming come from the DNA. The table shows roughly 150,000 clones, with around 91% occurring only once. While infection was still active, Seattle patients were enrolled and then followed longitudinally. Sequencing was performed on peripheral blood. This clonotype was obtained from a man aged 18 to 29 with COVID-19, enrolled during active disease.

CDR3 loop: CASSPYGYEQYF. CDR3 bases: TGTGCCAGCTCACCCTACGGCTACGAGCAGTACTTC. The V gene is TRBV18, the J gene TRBJ2-7, with no clear D. The length of the CDR3 is 12 residues. V was pared by 3 bases and J by 3 bases, with 6 bases between. The V gene's germline CDR1 is KGHSH and CDR2 LQKENI.